This T cell receptor beta chain is from a study of technical replicates of blood from four donors. Profiling relied on immunoSEQ multiplex PCR, and the TCRdb table lists in-frame clones only, not all of them. The sample yields roughly 93,000 clones, almost 96% seen once. The CDR3 is 15 residues long. Per germline, CDR1 MDHEN and CDR2 SYDVKM. With V trimmed by 6 bases and J by 1 base, 8 bases remained unmatched. This TCR derives from a human donor in good health. Sequencing was performed on T cells isolated from PBMCs. The chain recombines TRBV28 with TRBJ2-5, with 7 bases fitting TRBD2. The CDR3, as DNA: TGTGCCAGCAGGGGGCGTCCTAGCGGCCAAGAGACCCAGTACTTC. This sequence encodes CASRGRPSGQETQYF.